Following are 32 T cell receptor beta chains from one sample sequenced in a study of blood T cell repertoires in COVID-19. TCRdb's table, derived via immunoSEQ multiplex PCR, lists solely in-frame clones and lacks some. The table records about 210,000 clones, around 80% of them present only once. The sample consisted of peripheral blood. These receptors were collected from a woman in her fifties or sixties with acute or convalescent COVID-19.

The rearrangement links TRBV6-5 to TRBJ2-7; D gene uncertain. The CDR3 length is 14 residues. CDR1 and CDR2 (germline): MNHEY, SVGAGI. V lost 3 bases to trimming and J lost 6 bases, with 15 bases between them. In nucleotides, the CDR3 is TGTGCCAGCAGTTATATTTCCAGGCCTGGCGAGCAGTACTTC. As protein: CASSYISRPGEQYF.

This clone showed up just a few times. The CDR3 protein is CASSEWADNSPLHF. CDR3 coding DNA: TGCGCCAGCAGTGAGTGGGCAGATAATTCACCCCTCCACTTT. The chain links TRBV10-2 to TRBJ1-6; D unclear. The CDR3 is made up of 14 amino acids. From germline, CDR1 is WSHSY and CDR2 SAAADI. The germline V and J ends were trimmed by 1 base and 5 bases, with 6 bases remaining between them.

V gene TRBV6-5 combines with J gene TRBJ1-2; weak D call: TRBD1 (5 bases). CDR1 is MNHEY and CDR2 is SVGAGI in the germline V gene. The CDR3 loop spans 16 amino acids. V was trimmed by 3 bases and J by 4 bases, leaving 18 bases between them. Here the CDR3 reads CASSYGPFDSVYGYTF. The CDR3 DNA reads TGTGCCAGCAGTTATGGCCCCTTCGACAGCGTCTATGGCTACACCTTC.

The table lists this clone with many counts. The chain recombines TRBV5-4 with TRBJ1-1; possibly TRBD1 for D (5 bases). From germline, CDR1 is SGHNT and CDR2 YYREEE (reference sequence). The CDR3 contains 14 residues. Between the trimmed V and J ends, which lost 6 bases and 2 bases, there was a span of 14 bases. CDR3 loop: CASTQRGPNTEAFF. CDR3 nucleotide sequence: TGTGCCAGCACCCAAAGGGGCCCCAACACTGAAGCTTTCTTT.

The rearrangement uses TRBV2 and TRBJ1-4; 11 bases map to TRBD1. The CDR3 has 15 residues. CDR1 is SNHLY and CDR2 is FYNNEI in the germline V gene. V shed 6 bases, J shed 8 bases, and the junction held 8 bases outside the gene matches. This CDR3 reads CASRLAGTGGEKLFF. The CDR3 nucleotides are TGTGCCAGCAGGTTGGCCGGGACAGGGGGAGAAAAACTGTTTTTT.

The CDR3 loop reads CASSPLSSGSAQETQYF. CDR3 nucleotides: TGCGCCAGCAGCCCGCTTTCTAGCGGGAGTGCCCAAGAGACCCAGTACTTC. The rearrangement links TRBV5-1 to TRBJ2-5, with 10 bases fitting TRBD2. This CDR3 region has 17 residues. Germline loops: CDR1 SGHRS, CDR2 YFSETQ. V dropped 4 bases and J dropped 1; count of bases not matched to a gene: 10.

This clone appeared a single time. The chain employs TRBV28 and TRBJ1-1, with 7 bases identical to TRBD1. Losses at the gene ends were 6 bases for V and 3 bases for J; bases not matched to a gene: 13. The CDR3 extends over 16 amino acids. Germline V gene data show CDR1 as MDHEN and CDR2 as SYDVKM. This chain's CDR3 is CASSSPGQPMDTEAFF. CDR3 nucleotides: TGTGCCAGCAGCTCACCGGGACAGCCTATGGACACTGAAGCTTTCTTT.

This chain links TRBV25-1 with TRBJ2-7, with TRBD2 identical over 9 bases. Germline lookup yields CDR1 MGHDK and CDR2 SYGVNS. The CDR3 has 14 residues. The junction had 3 bases not matched to a gene; V was cut back by 6 bases and J by 0 bases. In DNA form, the CDR3 reads TGTGCCAGCAGCGCAGCGGGAGGCTCCTACGAGCAGTACTTC. Translated: CASSAAGGSYEQYF.

This chain uses TRBV27 with TRBJ1-2; possibly TRBD1 for D (5 bases). The germline gives CDR1 MNHEY, CDR2 SMNVEV (reference sequence). Trimming removed 0 bases at V and 3 bases at J, with 11 bases between. The length of the CDR3 is 15 residues. The CDR3 DNA follows: TGTGCCAGCAGTTTATCGTGGCAGGGTGACTATGGCTACACCTTC. It translates to CASSLSWQGDYGYTF.

The chain has TRBV11-2 and TRBJ1-6; tentative D call: TRBD1 (5 bases). The CDR3 contains 15 residues. Germline V gene lookup returns CDR1 SGHAT and CDR2 FQNNGV. V lost 5 bases and J 10 bases, leaving 18 bases between the germline ends. The CDR3 protein is CASSRLVQGQSPLHF. CDR3 in DNA: TGTGCCAGCAGCCGTCTGGTCCAGGGTCAATCACCCCTCCACTTT.

V usage is TRBV5-4 and J usage is TRBJ1-1, with 8 bases aligning to TRBD1. The CDR3 sequence is 13 residues long. Looked up from germline, CDR1 is SGHNT and CDR2 is YYREEE (reference sequence). Trimming took 6 bases from V and 3 from J; bases not matched to a gene: 4. The CDR3 spells CASTLQGDTEAFF. The DNA for the CDR3 is TGTGCCAGCACCCTACAGGGGGACACTGAAGCTTTCTTT.

This clone was seen just once. The chain couples TRBV30 to TRBJ1-5; D is undetermined. This CDR3 contains 13 residues. V was cut by 2 bases and J by 3 bases, with 8 bases left in between. Germline V gene data show CDR1 as GTSNPN and CDR2 as SVGIG (reference sequence). CDR3 region: CAWSLADNQPQHF. Written as DNA, the CDR3 is TGTGCCTGGAGTTTAGCGGACAATCAGCCCCAGCATTTT.

The chain employs TRBV27 and TRBJ1-5; D not resolved. The CDR3 contains 17 residues. CDR1 and CDR2 from the germline V gene are MNHEY and SMNVEV (reference sequence). Trimming took 2 bases from V and 7 from J, leaving 21 bases between them. CDR3 in amino acids: CASSLKGTKGSGQPQHF. CDR3 DNA: TGTGCCAGCAGTTTAAAAGGCACTAAAGGGAGCGGGCAGCCCCAGCATTTT.

The J gene is TRBJ1-1, the V gene TRBV3-1 (or the pseudogene TRBV3-2); 9 nucleotides agree with TRBD1. The CDR3 is made up of 15 amino acids. Germline V CDR1 and CDR2: LGHDT, YNNKEL (reference sequence). Trimming at V came to 2 bases and at J to 1 base, leaving 2 bases not matched to a gene. The CDR3 nucleotides read TGTGCCAGCAGCCAAAAACAGGGGGCGAACACTGAAGCTTTCTTT. Translating gives CASSQKQGANTEAFF.

This chain joins TRBV20-1 and TRBJ2-1, with a tentative D call TRBD2 (6 bases). In germline, CDR1 is DFQATT, CDR2 SNEGSKA (reference sequence). V was pared by 3 bases and J by 11 bases, with 23 bases between. The CDR3 has 15 residues. The CDR3 sequence: CSASRDSRGGEKQFF. The CDR3 DNA follows: TGCAGTGCTAGTCGCGACAGTAGAGGAGGGGAAAAGCAGTTCTTC.

The rearrangement links TRBV24-1 to TRBJ2-2, with no clear D. V was shortened by 9 bases and J by 0 bases, with 7 bases between the two germline ends. The CDR3 covers 13 residues. Germline CDR1 reads KGHDR; CDR2 reads SFDVKD. CDR3 bases: TGTGCCACCGGCACAGCGAACACCGGGGAGCTGTTTTTT. Translation: CATGTANTGELFF.

The J gene is TRBJ2-1, the V gene TRBV9; D is uncertain. Between the trimmed V and J ends, which lost 2 bases and 5 bases, there was a span of 5 bases. Germline V gene lookup returns CDR1 SGDLS and CDR2 YYNGEE. This CDR3 is 12 amino acids long. CDR3 region: CASSVRDNEQFF. The CDR3 DNA is TGTGCCAGCAGCGTTCGAGACAATGAGCAGTTCTTC.

The chain has TRBV6-6 and TRBJ1-4; D is ambiguous. V lost 6 bases to trimming and J lost 0 bases, with 8 bases between them. From germline, CDR1 is MNHNY and CDR2 SVGAGI (reference sequence). CDR3 length equals 14 residues. The CDR3 spells CASRSDSTNEKLFF. CDR3 nucleotide sequence: TGTGCCAGCAGATCGGACTCAACTAATGAAAAACTGTTTTTT.

CDR3 sequence (DNA): TGTGCTAGTGGCCTCGGGACTAGCGGAGCCGAGAAGAACACCGGGGAGCTGTTTTTT. Amino acids: CASGLGTSGAEKNTGELFF. The chain employs TRBV12-5 and TRBJ2-2; 11 nucleotides agree with TRBD2. J was trimmed by 1 base and V by 6 bases; bases with no gene match: 13. This CDR3 has 19 amino acids. The V gene's germline CDR1 is LGHNT and CDR2 FRNRAP.

The genes are TRBV3-1 (or the pseudogene TRBV3-2) and TRBJ1-2, with 8 bases lining up with TRBD1. Per germline, CDR1 LGHDT and CDR2 YNNKEL (reference sequence). Losses at the gene ends were 0 bases for V and 4 bases for J; bases not matched to a gene: 7. The CDR3 consists of 16 residues. This CDR3 is CASSQDIGTGGYGYTF. CDR3 bases: TGTGCCAGCAGCCAAGATATTGGGACAGGTGGCTATGGCTACACCTTC.

The chain links TRBV6-1 to TRBJ2-3; 7 bases fit TRBD2. V lost 4 bases and J lost 4; bases outside the gene matches: 17. Germline CDR1 reads MNHNS; CDR2 reads SASEGT. The CDR3 runs to 18 residues. DNA of the CDR3: TGTGCCAGCAGTGTTAAGCCGGTGCGGGAGTGGATGGCAGATACGCAGTATTTT. Protein product: CASSVKPVREWMADTQYF.

This sequence joins TRBV11-2 and TRBJ1-3, with no clear D. The CDR3 consists of 13 residues. Trimming stripped 5 bases from V and 0 bases from J, with 5 bases between. Per germline, CDR1 SGHAT and CDR2 FQNNGV. The CDR3 region is CASSPFSGNTIYF. The CDR3, as DNA: TGTGCCAGCAGCCCCTTCTCTGGAAACACCATATATTTT.

This chain connects TRBV28 to TRBJ2-7; TRBD1 aligns across 10 bases. The germline V gene has CDR1 MDHEN and CDR2 SYDVKM. V trimming: 6 bases; J trimming: 7 bases; junction bases outside the gene matches: 9. This CDR3 region has 14 residues. CDR3 protein: CASRETGGLREQYF. DNA for the CDR3: TGTGCCAGCAGGGAGACAGGGGGCCTACGGGAGCAGTACTTC.

This clone was picked up a small number of times. The rearrangement links TRBV30 to TRBJ1-5, with TRBD1 matching over 10 bases. The CDR3 spans 16 residues. CDR1 is GTSNPN, CDR2 SVGIG, per germline (reference sequence). J was trimmed by 4 bases and V by 2 bases; bases with no gene match: 8. CDR3 sequence reads: CAWSRPGQGINQPQHF. The CDR3 region has the DNA TGTGCCTGGAGTCGCCCGGGACAGGGGATAAATCAGCCCCAGCATTTT.

The chain is built from TRBV4-2 and TRBJ2-7; 8 nucleotides align to TRBD2. CDR3 length: 13 residues. CDR1 LGHNA and CDR2 YNFKEQ come from the germline V gene. The junction had 2 bases not matched to a gene; V was cut back by 1 base and J by 6 bases. The CDR3, as DNA: TGTGCCAGCAGCCAAGCGGGAGGGCCCGAGCAGTACTTC. Encoded protein: CASSQAGGPEQYF.

The genes are TRBV5-6 and TRBJ2-6; unclear D gene. V shed 0 bases and J shed 2 bases, with 15 bases lying between them. This CDR3 comprises 18 residues. Per germline, CDR1 SGHDT and CDR2 YYEEEE. CDR3 region: CASSLVVQVVAGANVLTF. The DNA for the CDR3 is TGTGCCAGCAGCTTGGTTGTGCAGGTAGTAGCTGGGGCCAACGTCCTGACTTTC.

The genes are TRBV12-3 or TRBV12-4 and TRBJ2-2; D possibly corresponds to TRBD2 (5 bases). V gave up 3 bases and J gave up 6 bases, with 8 bases separating them. This CDR3 has 13 residues. The CDR3 spells CASSLRGPGELFF. CDR3 in DNA: TGTGCCAGCAGTTTGAGAGGGCCCGGGGAGCTGTTTTTT.

The chain combines TRBV4-1 with TRBJ2-7; TRBD1 is a possible D gene (6 bases). V dropped 5 bases and J dropped 5 bases, with 19 bases sitting between them. The germline gives CDR1 MGHRA, CDR2 YSYEKL. CDR3 size: 15 residues. The CDR3 loop is CASSSHLSGVNEQYF. Here the CDR3 DNA reads TGCGCCAGCAGCTCCCACCTCTCAGGGGTAAACGAGCAGTACTTC.

The chain combines TRBV3-1 (or the pseudogene TRBV3-2) with TRBJ1-2; D is unresolved. Trimming stripped 2 bases from V and 4 bases from J, with 5 bases between. The germline V gene encodes CDR1 LGHDT and CDR2 YNNKEL (reference sequence). CDR3 size: 12 residues. For the CDR3, the DNA is TGTGCCAGCAGCCAAAACACCTATGGCTACACCTTC. Translated, it gives CASSQNTYGYTF.

The chain is built from TRBV7-9 and TRBJ1-6; unclear D gene. The V gene's germline CDR1 is SEHNR and CDR2 FQNEAQ (reference sequence). Deletions cut 2 bases from V and 5 bases from J, with 10 bases between. The CDR3 consists of 15 residues. The CDR3 sequence is CASSLLGSDNSPLHF. CDR3 in DNA: TGTGCCAGCAGCTTACTAGGATCGGATAATTCACCCCTCCACTTT. The full variable domain, completed using reference TRBV7-9 and TRBJ1-6, is DTGVSQNPRHKITKRGQNVTFRCDPISEHNRLYWYRQTLGQGPEFLTYFQNEAQLEKSRLLSDRFSAERPKGSFSTLEIQRTEQGDSAMYLCASSLLGSDNSPLHFGNGTRLTVT.

The CDR3 reads CASSLSRGWDTQYF. The CDR3 DNA sequence: TGTGCCAGCAGCTTGAGCAGGGGGTGGGATACGCAGTATTTT. The chain has TRBV5-6 and TRBJ2-3, with TRBD1 matching over 7 bases. The V and J ends lost 1 base and 6 bases, in that order; junction bases with no gene match: 5. The CDR3 has 14 amino acids. Germline V gene sequence: CDR1 SGHDT, CDR2 YYEEEE.

This clone was picked up a small number of times. The chain recombines TRBV2 with TRBJ2-1; 12 nucleotides match TRBD1. Germline CDR1 reads SNHLY; CDR2 reads FYNNEI. The CDR3 sequence is 16 residues long. J lost 7 bases, V lost 0 bases, and 4 bases had no gene match. The CDR3 sequence: CASSEARGQGANEQFF. Written as DNA, the CDR3 is TGTGCCAGCAGTGAAGCAAGGGGACAGGGGGCGAATGAGCAGTTCTTC. The variable domain in full, with the rest retrieved from reference TRBV2 and TRBJ2-1, is EPEVTQTPSHQVTQMGQEVILRCVPISNHLYFYWYRQILGQKVEFLVSFYNNEISEKSEIFDDQFSVERPDGSNFTLKIRSTKLEDSAMYFCASSEARGQGANEQFFGPGTRLTVL.